The source of this T cell receptor (beta chain) is a study of shared clonotypes between healthy human individuals. An approximately 210 ng quantity of DNA, 25,000 to 35,000 T cell genomes, went into the sorted-subset replicate PCRs. Sequencing used immunoSEQ multiplex PCR; TCRdb keeps in-frame clones, though not all of them. This repertoire shows 2 million to 2.5 million clones, roughly 94% found once; its top ten account for under 0.15%. Donors included only healthy HIV-negative adults lacking recent acute infections or vaccinations. Between the trimmed V and J ends, which lost 6 bases and 5 bases, there was a span of 16 bases. CDR3 size: 14 residues. Germline CDR1 WSHSY, CDR2 SAAADI.

The sequence derives from a man between 18 and 35 years old in good health. The sample was naive CD4+ T cells sorted from blood. The subset is: CD45RA+ positively selected. The V call is TRBV10-2, the J call TRBJ2-5, with D perhaps matching TRBD1 (6 bases). The CDR3 here is CASRQGWEGETQYF. The CDR3 bases are TGCGCCAGCAGACAGGGTTGGGAAGGGGAGACCCAGTACTTC.